Shown below are 11 T cell receptor beta chains from a single sample sequenced in a study of beta chain features in type 1 diabetes. These receptors' antigens are unknown. Overall study results and limits: In all four CD4+ subsets, TCRB CDR3 length was significantly, moderately reduced in type 1 diabetes.

As every portion of the isolated RNA was reverse transcribed, the sequencing read expressed TCRB transcripts. Profiling relied on immunoSEQ multiplex PCR, and the TCRdb table lists in-frame clones only, not all of them. The table shows hundreds of thousands of clones, with 13% occurring only once. The sample taken for sequencing was naive CD4+ T cells from blood. These TCRs come from a man younger than 30 with type 1 diabetes.

This clone appeared a few times. The chain couples TRBV21-1 to TRBJ2-7; the D call in the table, TRBD2, was not verified against the DNA. TRBV21-1 is deemed a pseudogene. The CDR3 covers 13 residues. The CDR3 region has the DNA TGTGCCAGGGTACGAGGGAACGGGTACGAGCAGTACTTC. Translating gives CARVRGNGYEQYF.

This chain connects TRBV2 to TRBJ1-2; no reliable D call. CDR1 is SNHLY, CDR2 FYNNEI, per germline. Trimming took off 2 bases at V and 2 bases at J, with 6 bases between the two ends. The CDR3 has 13 amino acids. CDR3 sequence reads: CASSEMNNYGYTF. The CDR3 bases are TGTGCCAGCAGTGAAATGAACAACTATGGCTACACCTTC.

Concerning this clone: A read error may produce the germline difference seen at one junction end. In DNA form, the CDR3 reads TGTGCCAGCAGTTTAGACGGGACGGTCAATCAGCCCCAGCATTTT. Translated: CASSLDGTVNQPQHF. The gene calls are TRBV7-9 and TRBJ1-5, with D tentatively TRBD1 (5 bases). This CDR3 comprises 15 residues. CDR1 and CDR2 from the germline V gene are SEHNR and FQNEAQ (reference sequence).

This clone was seen a few times. Written as DNA, the CDR3 is TGCGCCAGCAGCCTTCTGACAGGGGGCAACGGGTTGAATGAGCAGTTCTTC. Protein product: CASSLLTGGNGLNEQFF. The chain is built from TRBV5-1 and TRBJ2-1; 10 bases match TRBD1. Per the germline V gene, CDR1 is SGHRS and CDR2 is YFSETQ. V was pared by 4 bases and J by 7 bases, with 14 bases of the junction left unmatched. There are 17 residues in the CDR3.

The DNA of the CDR3 is TGTGCCTGGGCCATGAACACTGAAGCTTTCTTT. Encoded protein: CAWAMNTEAFF. The chain couples TRBV30 to TRBJ1-1; the D is unclear. Germline values: CDR1 GTSNPN, CDR2 SVGIG (reference sequence). V shed 5 bases and J shed 0 bases, with 4 bases lying between them. The CDR3 runs 11 residues. Using reference TRBV30 and TRBJ1-1 for the parts outside the CDR3, the full variable domain is SQTIHQWPATLVQPVGSPLSLECTVEGTSNPNLYWYRQAAGRGLQLLFYSVGIGQISSEVPQNLSASRPQDRQFILSSKKLLLSDSGFYLCAWAMNTEAFFGQGTRLTVV.

This sequence joins TRBV18 and TRBJ2-1, with TRBD2 as a possible D gene (5 bases). CDR1 and CDR2 (germline): KGHSH, LQKENI. There are 13 residues in the CDR3. Trimming cost V 2 bases and J 6 bases, with 8 bases left between them. The CDR3 sequence: CASSPGLANEQFF. The CDR3 DNA reads TGTGCCAGCTCACCAGGGCTAGCCAATGAGCAGTTCTTC.

This clone came up a few times. The CDR3 here is CASSSESPLHF. As DNA, the CDR3 is TGTGCCAGCTCATCGGAGTCACCCCTCCACTTT. The chain uses TRBV18 and TRBJ1-6, with D unclear. This CDR3 is built from 11 residues. Germline V gives CDR1 KGHSH, CDR2 LQKENI. Trimming cost V 5 bases and J 10 bases, with 6 bases left between them.

This clone has just one count. Other nucleotide sequences from this sample produce the same CDR3. V and J are TRBV13 and TRBJ1-6, with TRBD1 matching over 8 bases. The CDR3 has 14 residues. Germline assignment: CDR1 PRHDT and CDR2 FYEKMQ (reference sequence). Trimming removed 2 bases from V and 10 bases from J; junction bases left unmatched: 4. CDR3 coding DNA: TGTGCCAGCAGCTTAACAGGGGGAGACTCACCCCTCCACTTT. It yields the protein CASSLTGGDSPLHF.

The rearrangement links TRBV7-8 to TRBJ2-5; D may be TRBD1 (6 bases). Trimming pared 7 bases from V and 5 bases from J, leaving 20 bases between. The CDR3 consists of 15 residues. The V gene's germline CDR1 is SGHVS and CDR2 FQNEAQ. The CDR3 nucleotides are TGTGCCAGCATCCAAAACAGGGCCCGACGGGAGACCCAGTACTTC. It specifies CASIQNRARRETQYF. Complete variable domain (other parts from reference TRBV7-8 and TRBJ2-5): GAGVSQSPRYKVAKRGQDVALRCDPISGHVSLFWYQQALGQGPEFLTYFQNEAQLDKSGLPSDRFFAERPEGSVSTLKIQRTQQEDSAVYLCASIQNRARRETQYFGPGTRLLVL.

The chain uses TRBV19 and TRBJ1-2, with D maybe TRBD1 (6 bases). V lost 2 bases and J 4 bases, leaving 8 bases between the germline ends. Germline values: CDR1 LNHDA, CDR2 SQIVND (reference sequence). This CDR3 has 13 residues. CDR3 residues: CASSIQGSYGYTF. In DNA, the CDR3 is TGTGCCAGTAGTATACAGGGGAGCTATGGCTACACCTTC.

The J gene is TRBJ1-3, the V gene TRBV13; D call uncertain. Germline V gene sequence: CDR1 PRHDT, CDR2 FYEKMQ (reference sequence). This CDR3 is built from 14 residues. With 3 bases removed from V and 0 bases from J, the gap between germline ends came to 6 bases. CDR3 nucleotides: TGTGCCAGCAGCTTGGAGTACTCTGGAAACACCATATATTTT. This sequence encodes CASSLEYSGNTIYF.